The clone carrying this T cell receptor beta chain appeared a single time. The antigen remains unidentified. CDR1 and CDR2 from the germline V gene are SGDLS and YYNGEE. The length of the CDR3 is 14 residues. Unmatched junction bases numbered 6, after V lost 3 bases and J lost 6 bases. The source of the sample is a study of CD8+ T cells in alopecia areata. As for the study in general: Among treated patients, oral tofacitinib was administered at 5 to 10 mg twice daily. Study-level findings and limits: Elevated clonality characterized lesional scalp relative to normal scalp, particularly in alopecia totalis/universalis.

Isolation of CD4+ and CD8+ T cells from PBMCs was achieved by sorting. After isolation, RNA underwent reverse transcription to generate cDNA as the sequencing template. Produced via immunoSEQ multiplex PCR; TCRdb's table is partial and in-frame only. The repertoire holds 150,000 or so clones, around 50% seen once, with more than 6.5% in the top ten. This TCR derives from a human donor with alopecia areata. This sequence joins TRBV9 and TRBJ2-4; TRBD1 aligns across 7 bases. Material: CD4+ T cells sorted from blood. The CDR3 nucleotides are TGTGCCAGCAGCGGGGGACAGTACGGAAACATTCAGTACTTC. Its translation: CASSGGQYGNIQYF.